One TCR beta chain is described in this entry. Original methodology: Estimation of nucleated cell counts relied on the amplification of reference gene primers. Clones were sequenced by immunoSEQ multiplex PCR, and TCRdb holds only the in-frame ones, with some missing. V and J calls and clone size are as listed in that table; D and trimming were resolved from the DNA. The table records 200,000 to 300,000 clones, 75% to 85% of them present only once. The data were obtained in a study of blood T cell repertoires in COVID-19. In the study overall: Researchers got acute and convalescent COVID-19 samples from the United States, Italy and Spain. T cells, B-cell-depleted T cells, or PBMCs provided the cDNA or gDNA that served as material.

The CDR3 is made up of 13 amino acids. Germline lookup yields CDR1 SQVTM and CDR2 ANQGSEA. After removal of 5 bases from V and 6 bases from J, the junction contained 7 bases not matched to a gene. The TCR sequence derives from a human donor in a cohort sampled during active COVID-19. The rearrangement links TRBV29-1 to TRBJ2-1; TRBD2 matches at 7 bases. Sequences were obtained from peripheral blood. CDR3 sequence (DNA): TGCAGCGTTACAAGGGACTACGGCAATGAGCAGTTCTTC. Translation: CSVTRDYGNEQFF.